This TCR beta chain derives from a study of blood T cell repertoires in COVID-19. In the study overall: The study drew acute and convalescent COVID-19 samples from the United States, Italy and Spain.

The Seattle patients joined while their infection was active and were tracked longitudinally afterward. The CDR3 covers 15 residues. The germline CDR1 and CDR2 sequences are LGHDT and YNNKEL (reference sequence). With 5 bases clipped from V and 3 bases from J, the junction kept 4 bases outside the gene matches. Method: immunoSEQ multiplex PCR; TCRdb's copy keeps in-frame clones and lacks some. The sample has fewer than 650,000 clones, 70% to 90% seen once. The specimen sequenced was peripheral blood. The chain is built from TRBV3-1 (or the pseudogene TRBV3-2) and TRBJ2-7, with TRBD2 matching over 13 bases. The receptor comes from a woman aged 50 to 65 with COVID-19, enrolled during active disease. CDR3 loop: CASSVGLAGYYEQYF. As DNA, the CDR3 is TGTGCCAGCAGCGTGGGACTAGCGGGGTACTACGAGCAGTACTTC.